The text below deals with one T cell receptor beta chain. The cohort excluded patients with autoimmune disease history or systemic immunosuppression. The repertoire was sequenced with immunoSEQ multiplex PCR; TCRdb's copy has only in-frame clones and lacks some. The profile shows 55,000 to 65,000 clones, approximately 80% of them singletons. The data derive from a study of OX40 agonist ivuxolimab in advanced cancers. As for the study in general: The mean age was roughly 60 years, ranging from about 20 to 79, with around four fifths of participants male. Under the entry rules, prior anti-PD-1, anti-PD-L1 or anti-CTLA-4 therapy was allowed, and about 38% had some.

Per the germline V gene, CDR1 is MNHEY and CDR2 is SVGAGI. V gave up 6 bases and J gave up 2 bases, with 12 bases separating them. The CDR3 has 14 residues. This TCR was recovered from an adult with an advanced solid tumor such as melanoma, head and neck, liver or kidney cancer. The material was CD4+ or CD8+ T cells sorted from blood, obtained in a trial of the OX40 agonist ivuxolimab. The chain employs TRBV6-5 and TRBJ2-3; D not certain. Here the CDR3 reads CASSANDPTDTQYF. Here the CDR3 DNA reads TGTGCCAGCAGCGCCAACGACCCCACAGATACGCAGTATTTT.